The 19 T cell receptor beta chains presented below share a single source sample, sequenced in a study of CD8+ T cells in alopecia areata. Treatment reported: oral pan-JAK inhibitor, 5-10 mg twice daily. Following extraction, RNA underwent reverse transcription to cDNA, which served as the sequencing template. Method: immunoSEQ multiplex PCR; TCRdb's copy keeps in-frame clones and lacks some. The sample holds hundreds of thousands of clones; approximately 60% are singletons and the top ten take roughly 0.93%. Sequences were derived from CD4+ T cells sorted from blood, sampled at approximately week 52, from a patient treated with tofacitinib. The receptors come from a human donor with alopecia areata.

The rearrangement uses TRBV5-1 and TRBJ1-2, with D unclear. Germline-derived CDR1 and CDR2 are SGHRS and YFSETQ. The CDR3 covers 12 residues. Trimming took off 0 bases at V and 8 bases at J, with 8 bases between the two ends. CDR3 sequence (DNA): TGCGCCAGCAGCTTGGCCAATAGCGGCTACACCTTC. Its translation is CASSLANSGYTF.

The genes are TRBV7-6 and TRBJ2-1; TRBD2 matches 10 bases. V shed 4 bases, J shed 0 bases, and the junction held 6 bases outside the gene matches. Germline loops: CDR1 SGHVS, CDR2 FNYEAQ. This CDR3 has 17 residues. CDR3 bases: TGTGCCAGCAGCTCCCAAGTAGCGGGGGGCTCCTACAATGAGCAGTTCTTC. This codes for CASSSQVAGGSYNEQFF.

This clone occurred once. The chain's CDR3 is CASSFGTKPETQYF. As DNA, the CDR3 is TGTGCCAGCAGCTTTGGGACTAAGCCCGAGACCCAGTACTTC. The genes are TRBV7-9 and TRBJ2-5, with 7 bases lining up with TRBD2. Trimming cost V 3 bases and J 5 bases; bases outside gene matches: 6. The CDR3 length is 14 residues. Germline loops: CDR1 SEHNR, CDR2 FQNEAQ (reference sequence).

This clone has only a few counts. The gene calls are TRBV7-3 and TRBJ2-3; D unresolved. The CDR3 is made up of 13 amino acids. Germline loops: CDR1 SGHTA, CDR2 FQGTGA. V was pared by 0 bases and J by 4 bases, with 5 bases between. This CDR3 is CASSLTGPDTQYF. The CDR3 coding sequence is TGTGCCAGCAGCTTAACTGGGCCAGATACGCAGTATTTT.

V and J are TRBV7-2 and TRBJ2-5, with D possibly being TRBD1 (7 bases). Germline CDR1 reads SGHTA; CDR2 reads FQGNSA. The CDR3 loop spans 15 amino acids. With 1 base removed from V and 4 bases from J, the gap between germline ends came to 13 bases. CDR3 DNA: TGTGCCAGCAGCTTAGACCCAGGGGGAGGAGAGACCCAGTACTTC. Protein sequence: CASSLDPGGGETQYF.

Only a few counts were recorded for this clone. The J gene is TRBJ1-5, the V gene TRBV4-1; 8 positions agree with TRBD1. CDR1 and CDR2 (germline): MGHRA, YSYEKL. The CDR3 has 14 amino acids. The junction had 13 bases not matched to a gene; V was cut back by 5 bases and J by 13 bases. The CDR3 reads CASSSRDRPVQQHF. CDR3 in DNA: TGCGCCAGCAGCTCCCGGGACAGGCCGGTCCAACAGCATTTT.

The genes are TRBV7-8 and TRBJ2-5, with a tentative D call TRBD1 (6 bases). The CDR3 is 14 amino acids. V shed 3 bases and J shed 3 bases, with 11 bases lying between them. Germline CDR1 is SGHVS and CDR2 is FQNEAQ. The CDR3 reads CASSFGYREETQYF. Here the CDR3 DNA reads TGTGCCAGCAGCTTCGGATACAGGGAAGAGACCCAGTACTTC. Looking up the rest from reference TRBV7-8 and TRBJ2-5 gives the full variable domain: GAGVSQSPRYKVAKRGQDVALRCDPISGHVSLFWYQQALGQGPEFLTYFQNEAQLDKSGLPSDRFFAERPEGSVSTLKIQRTQQEDSAVYLCASSFGYREETQYFGPGTRLLVL.

This chain links TRBV30 with TRBJ1-5, with D maybe TRBD1 (6 bases). Deletions cut 5 bases from V and 9 bases from J, with 20 bases between. Germline V CDR1 and CDR2: GTSNPN, SVGIG (reference sequence). CDR3 length equals 14 residues. The CDR3 DNA is TGTGCCTGGGGATCCCGGGGGGGCCGGGGGCCCCAGCATTTT. It is translated as CAWGSRGGRGPQHF.

This chain joins TRBV5-1 and TRBJ1-2; D unresolved. The CDR3 has 14 residues. In germline, CDR1 is SGHRS, CDR2 YFSETQ. Trimming removed 0 bases at V and 3 bases at J, with 9 bases between. CDR3 nucleotides: TGCGCCAGCAGCTTGGGTTTGGCGGACTATGGCTACACCTTC. The encoded protein is CASSLGLADYGYTF.

The rearrangement uses TRBV2 and TRBJ2-5, with D possibly matching TRBD1 (6 bases). V was pared by 7 bases and J by 2 bases, with 17 bases between. CDR3 length: 15 amino acids. Germline V gene lookup returns CDR1 SNHLY and CDR2 FYNNEI. CDR3 bases: TGTGCCAGCAAACGGACAGCGACTACTCAAGAGACCCAGTACTTC. This gives the protein CASKRTATTQETQYF.

Many counts were recorded for this clone. The chain joins TRBV19 to TRBJ2-2, with 9 bases lining up with TRBD1. CDR1 and CDR2 from the germline V gene are LNHDA and SQIVND (reference sequence). The CDR3 is 15 amino acids. After removal of 3 bases from V and 6 bases from J, the junction contained 5 bases not matched to a gene. The CDR3 reads CASSMGQGRSGELFF. DNA for the CDR3: TGTGCCAGTAGTATGGGACAGGGAAGGTCCGGGGAGCTGTTTTTT. Variable domain in full (rest from reference TRBV19 and TRBJ2-2): DGGITQSPKYLFRKEGQNVTLSCEQNLNHDAMYWYRQDPGQGLRLIYYSQIVNDFQKGDIAEGYSVSREKKESFPLTVTSAQKNPTAFYLCASSMGQGRSGELFFGEGSRLTVL.

The chain uses TRBV4-2 and TRBJ2-5; weak D call: TRBD2 (5 bases). CDR1 is LGHNA and CDR2 is YNFKEQ in the germline V gene. CDR3 length: 17 residues. V was shortened by 3 bases and J by 4 bases, with 21 bases between the two germline ends. The CDR3 loop reads CASSHGSSRGPLETQYF. In DNA, the CDR3 is TGTGCCAGCAGCCATGGCTCCTCCCGAGGGCCCCTAGAGACCCAGTACTTC.

This clone was counted a few times. The chain uses TRBV4-1 and TRBJ1-5; 7 bases map to TRBD1. CDR1 and CDR2 (germline): MGHRA, YSYEKL. The CDR3 is 16 residues long. Germline trimming cut 2 bases from V and 3 bases from J; bases unmatched to any gene: 7. The chain's CDR3 is CASSQPTGVINQPQHF. The DNA of the CDR3 is TGCGCCAGCAGCCAACCAACAGGGGTAATCAATCAGCCCCAGCATTTT.

The chain joins TRBV6-5 to TRBJ1-5; D is possibly TRBD1 (5 bases). Germline-derived CDR1 and CDR2 are MNHEY and SVGAGI. V was pared by 5 bases and J by 0 bases, with 11 bases between. There are 15 residues in the CDR3. The CDR3 is CASSKGHNSNQPQHF. Here the CDR3 DNA reads TGTGCCAGCAGTAAGGGGCATAATAGCAATCAGCCCCAGCATTTT.

This rearrangement joins TRBV30 to TRBJ1-2; unclear D gene. Germline CDR1 reads GTSNPN; CDR2 reads SVGIG (reference sequence). The CDR3 is 10 residues long. Trimming removed 6 bases at V and 4 bases at J, with 6 bases between. The CDR3 is CACDVYGYTF. The DNA of the CDR3 is TGTGCCTGTGACGTCTATGGCTACACCTTC.

J is TRBJ1-2 and V is TRBV30, with unresolved D. V was pared by 6 bases and J by 3 bases, with 2 bases between. This CDR3 comprises 9 residues. Germline V gives CDR1 GTSNPN, CDR2 SVGIG (reference sequence). CDR3 region: CACHYGYTF. In DNA form, the CDR3 reads TGTGCCTGTCACTATGGCTACACCTTC.

The rearrangement links TRBV7-9 to TRBJ1-2; D gene uncertain. The CDR3 sequence is 13 residues long. With 5 bases removed from V and 7 bases from J, the gap between germline ends came to 14 bases. The V gene's germline CDR1 is SEHNR and CDR2 FQNEAQ (reference sequence). CDR3 sequence (DNA): TGTGCCAGCAGCCTTCGCAAGGAGGGTGGCTACACCTTC. It encodes CASSLRKEGGYTF.

This clone was counted only a few times. V is TRBV2 and J is TRBJ1-2; 8 bases map to TRBD1. The germline V gene has CDR1 SNHLY and CDR2 FYNNEI. Trimming removed 7 bases from V and 4 bases from J; junction bases left unmatched: 11. This CDR3 contains 15 residues. CDR3 amino acids: CASIRGGQGGYGYTF. CDR3 nucleotide sequence: TGTGCCAGCATCCGAGGAGGACAGGGAGGCTATGGCTACACCTTC.

Only one count was recorded for this clone. The chain is built from TRBV7-9 and TRBJ1-1; no clear D gene. This CDR3 spans 15 amino acids. Germline V gene data show CDR1 as SEHNR and CDR2 as FQNEAQ (reference sequence). The germline V and J ends were trimmed by 0 bases and 4 bases, with 12 bases remaining between them. The CDR3 region is CASSLADLALTEAFF. CDR3 in DNA: TGTGCCAGCAGCTTAGCGGACTTAGCCCTCACTGAAGCTTTCTTT.